A selection of T cell receptor beta chains follows, all from one sample in a study of OX40 agonist ivuxolimab in advanced cancers. Sequencing was performed with immunoSEQ multiplex PCR; in TCRdb, only in-frame clones are kept and a portion is missing. The top ten clones hold roughly 9% of a sample with roughly 87,000 clones, about 90% of them seen once. Source: CD4+ or CD8+ T cells sorted from blood, taken in a trial of the OX40 agonist ivuxolimab. These receptors all come from an adult with an advanced solid tumor such as melanoma, head and neck, liver or kidney cancer. CDR3s include the opening cysteine and the closing phenylalanine or tryptophan. The order of the fields is D gene, V gene, clone size, J gene, CDR3 protein, CDR3 DNA. A D gene is named only where the DNA matches it firmly. Expanded clones are given a class, and other clones once, few, many or no size at all.

>-|TRBV7-8|-|TRBJ1-1
CASSFDLPGRGNEAFF
TGTGCCAGCAGCTTCGACCTACCGGGACGCGGGAATGAAGCTTTCTTT
>-|TRBV9|-|TRBJ2-7
CASSVVGLQARPNEQYF
TGTGCCAGCAGCGTAGTGGGGCTGCAGGCCCGACCCAACGAGCAGTACTTC
>-|TRBV6-5|-|TRBJ2-6
CASSYSLGERANVLTF
TGTGCCAGCAGTTACTCGCTGGGGGAGAGGGCCAACGTCCTGACTTTC
>-|TRBV7-6|-|TRBJ1-4
CASSLTAGEGEKLFF
TGTGCCAGCAGCTTAACGGCAGGGGAGGGAGAAAAACTGTTTTTT
>TRBD1|TRBV9|-|TRBJ1-5
CASSGGQGGNQPQHF
TGTGCCAGCAGCGGGGGACAGGGCGGGAATCAGCCCCAGCATTTT
>-|TRBV27|-|TRBJ2-7
CASSPQGGLDEQYF
TGTGCCAGCAGTCCGCAGGGCGGACTGGACGAGCAGTACTTC
>-|TRBV27|-|TRBJ1-5
CASSETGYQPQHF
TGTGCCAGCAGCGAAACAGGGTATCAGCCCCAGCATTTT
>TRBD1|TRBV4-1|-|TRBJ1-1
CASSQRDSLSTEAFF
TGCGCCAGCAGCCAAAGGGACAGCTTATCTACTGAAGCTTTCTTT
>TRBD2|TRBV15|-|TRBJ2-7
CATSRGEKVAGEGEQYF
TGTGCCACCAGCAGAGGGGAAAAGGTAGCGGGGGAGGGCGAGCAGTACTTC
>TRBD1|TRBV27|-|TRBJ2-7
CASSLSGQDPLPTYEQYF
TGTGCCAGCAGTTTATCAGGACAGGACCCACTCCCCACCTACGAGCAGTACTTC
>TRBD1|TRBV7-9|-|TRBJ2-7
CASSLPRVGDRVYEQYF
TGTGCCAGCAGCTTACCCCGGGTAGGGGACAGGGTCTACGAGCAGTACTTC
>TRBD1|TRBV5-1|-|TRBJ2-1
CASSHPGQGRNEQFF
TGCGCCAGCAGCCATCCGGGACAGGGGAGGAATGAGCAGTTCTTC
>TRBD2|TRBV5-4|once|TRBJ2-5
CASSLAVAGGWETQYF
TGTGCCAGCAGCCTCGCCGTAGCGGGGGGGTGGGAGACCCAGTACTTC
>-|TRBV7-9|-|TRBJ1-3
CASSLGSSGNTIYF
TGTGCCAGCAGCTTGGGTAGCTCTGGAAACACCATATATTTT
>-|TRBV5-1|-|TRBJ1-1
CASRSGGGTEAFF
TGCGCCAGCAGATCGGGGGGTGGCACTGAAGCTTTCTTT
>TRBD1|TRBV29-1|-|TRBJ2-1
CSVDRGNEQFF
TGCAGCGTTGACAGGGGGAATGAGCAGTTCTTC
>-|TRBV7-7|-|TRBJ2-5
CASSTGTEFQETQYF
TGTGCCAGCAGCACTGGGACGGAATTCCAAGAGACCCAGTACTTC
>-|TRBV19|-|TRBJ2-5
CASSILGGETQYF
TGTGCCAGTAGTATTCTGGGGGGAGAGACCCAGTACTTC
>TRBD1|TRBV7-8|-|TRBJ2-1
CASSSGQGNNEQFF
TGTGCCAGCAGCTCGGGACAGGGAAACAATGAGCAGTTCTTC
>-|TRBV6-1|-|TRBJ2-2
CASNNGGELFF
TGTGCCAGCAATAACGGCGGGGAGCTGTTTTTT
>-|TRBV13|-|TRBJ1-1
CASKIRGWNTEAFF
TGTGCCAGCAAGATTAGGGGCTGGAACACTGAAGCTTTCTTT
>-|TRBV6-5|few|TRBJ2-1
CASSYSSSYNEQFF
TGTGCCAGCAGTTACTCCAGCTCCTACAATGAGCAGTTCTTC
>-|TRBV5-5|-|TRBJ1-1
CASSVTGQTEAFF
TGTGCCAGCAGCGTTACAGGGCAGACTGAAGCTTTCTTT
>-|TRBV11-2|-|TRBJ1-2
CASRPIGANYGYTF
TGTGCCAGCAGGCCTATTGGAGCTAACTATGGCTACACCTTC
>-|TRBV15|-|TRBJ1-2
CATSREGGYGYTF
TGTGCCACCAGCAGAGAGGGAGGCTATGGCTACACCTTC
>-|TRBV5-1|-|TRBJ1-2
CASSLAWGNPYTF
TGCGCCAGCAGCTTGGCCTGGGGAAACCCATACACCTTC
>-|TRBV13|-|TRBJ2-4
CASSERGLAKNIQYF
TGTGCCAGCAGCGAAAGGGGACTAGCCAAAAACATTCAGTACTTC
>TRBD1|TRBV13|-|TRBJ2-3
CASSSRGQGTTDTQYF
TGTGCCAGCAGCTCACGGGGACAGGGAACCACAGATACGCAGTATTTT
>-|TRBV11-2|-|TRBJ2-1
CASSPGPMANEQFF
TGTGCCAGCAGCCCCGGACCTATGGCCAATGAGCAGTTCTTC
>-|TRBV7-3|-|TRBJ1-1
CASSLAPVRAGRRNTEAFF
TGTGCCAGCAGCTTAGCCCCGGTCAGGGCAGGTCGAAGGAACACTGAAGCTTTCTTT
>-|TRBV5-5|-|TRBJ1-4
CASSLLMWGNEKLFF
TGTGCCAGCAGCCTACTTATGTGGGGGAATGAAAAACTGTTTTTT
>-|TRBV6-1|once|TRBJ1-1
CASSELVSGEAFF
TGTGCCAGCAGTGAACTGGTTTCGGGGGAAGCTTTCTTT
>TRBD1|TRBV4-1|-|TRBJ1-1
CASSQRTGVEAFF
TGCGCCAGCAGCCAGAGGACAGGTGTGGAAGCTTTCTTT
>-|TRBV6-5|-|TRBJ2-1
CASSQDGSSYNEQFF
TGTGCCAGCAGTCAGGACGGTAGCTCCTACAATGAGCAGTTCTTC
>-|TRBV18|-|TRBJ2-3
CASSPWDTDTQYF
TGTGCCAGCTCACCATGGGACACAGATACGCAGTATTTT
>TRBD1|TRBV15|-|TRBJ1-5
CATSWDSGNQPQHF
TGTGCCACCAGCTGGGACAGTGGCAATCAGCCCCAGCATTTT
>TRBD1|TRBV27|once|TRBJ2-7
CASSSLGQGYEQYF
TGTGCCAGCAGTTCCCTCGGACAGGGTTACGAGCAGTACTTC
>-|TRBV9|-|TRBJ2-1
CASSVLVGLYNEQFF
TGTGCCAGCAGCGTACTCGTTGGGCTCTACAATGAGCAGTTCTTC
>-|TRBV9|once|TRBJ2-7
CASSPLPGVTHEQYF
TGTGCCAGCAGCCCACTCCCCGGCGTGACCCACGAGCAGTACTTC
>TRBD1|TRBV6-4|-|TRBJ1-1
CASRDRGGGTEAFF
TGTGCCAGCAGAGACAGGGGAGGCGGAACTGAAGCTTTCTTT
>TRBD2|TRBV7-9|-|TRBJ2-1
CASSFSGTSYYNEQFF
TGTGCCAGCAGCTTCTCGGGGACTAGCTATTACAATGAGCAGTTCTTC